This T cell receptor beta chain was sequenced during a study of CD8 T cells in ankylosing spondylitis. Study-level results: Typical of ankylosing spondylitis blood, it appeared, was a TCR beta motif of under 10 highly homologous variants.

Molecular-barcoded quantitative 5'-RACE produced these TCR beta libraries. One entry per CDR3 protein results from TCRdb running MiXCR on the 5' RACE reads. This sample yields approximately 60,000 distinct CDR3 sequences, of which approximately 5.7% are seen a single time; about 4.6% belongs to the top ten. In its sample, this clonotype was seen many times. Its antigen is as yet unknown. With V trimmed by 5 bases and J by 8 bases, 17 bases remained unmatched. The V gene's germline CDR1 is MDHEN and CDR2 SYDVKM. CDR3 size: 16 residues. This sequence was found in a male donor with ankylosing spondylitis. The sequencing input was synovial fluid, either unsorted or a sorted T cell fraction (not recorded which). The chain carries TRBV28 and TRBJ1-1, with TRBD1 identical over 7 bases. The CDR3 protein is CASSMRQGLALSEAFF. The DNA of the CDR3 is TGTGCCAGCAGTATGAGACAGGGATTAGCTCTGTCCGAAGCTTTCTTT.